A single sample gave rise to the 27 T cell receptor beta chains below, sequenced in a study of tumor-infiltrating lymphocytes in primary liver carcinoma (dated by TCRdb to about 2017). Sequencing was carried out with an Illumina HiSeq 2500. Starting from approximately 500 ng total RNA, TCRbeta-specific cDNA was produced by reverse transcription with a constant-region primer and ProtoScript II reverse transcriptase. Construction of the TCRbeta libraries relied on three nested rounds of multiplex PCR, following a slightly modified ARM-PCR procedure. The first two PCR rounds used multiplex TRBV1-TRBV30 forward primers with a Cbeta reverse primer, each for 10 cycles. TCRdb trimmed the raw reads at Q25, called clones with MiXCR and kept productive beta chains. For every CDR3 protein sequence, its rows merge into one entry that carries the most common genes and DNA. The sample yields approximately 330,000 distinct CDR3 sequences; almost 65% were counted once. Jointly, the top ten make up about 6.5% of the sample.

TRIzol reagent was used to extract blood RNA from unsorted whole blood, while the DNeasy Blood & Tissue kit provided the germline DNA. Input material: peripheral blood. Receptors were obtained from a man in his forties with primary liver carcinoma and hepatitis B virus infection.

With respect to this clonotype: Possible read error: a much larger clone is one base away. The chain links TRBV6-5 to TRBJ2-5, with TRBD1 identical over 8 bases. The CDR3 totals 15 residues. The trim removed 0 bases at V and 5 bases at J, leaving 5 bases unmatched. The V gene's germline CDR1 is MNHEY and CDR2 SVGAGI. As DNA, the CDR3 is TGTGCCAGCAGTTACTCGACAGGGGAGGCGGAGACCCAGTACTTC. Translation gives CASSYSTGEAETQYF.

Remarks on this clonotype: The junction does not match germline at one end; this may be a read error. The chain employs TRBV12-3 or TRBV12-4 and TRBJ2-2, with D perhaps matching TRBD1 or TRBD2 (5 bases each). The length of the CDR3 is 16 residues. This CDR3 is CASSLLGGSYTGDLFF. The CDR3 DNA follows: TGTGCCAGCAGTTTATTGGGCGGATCCTACACCGGGGACCTGTTTTTT.

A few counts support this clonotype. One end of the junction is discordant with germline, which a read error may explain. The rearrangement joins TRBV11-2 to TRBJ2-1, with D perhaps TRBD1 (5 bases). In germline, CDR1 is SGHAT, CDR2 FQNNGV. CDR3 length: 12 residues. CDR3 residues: CASREEDNEQLF. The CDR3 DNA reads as TGTGCTAGCAGGGAAGAGGACAATGAGCAGTTATTC. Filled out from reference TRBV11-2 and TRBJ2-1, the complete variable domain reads EAGVAQSPRYKIIEKRQSVAFWCNPISGHATLYWYQQILGQGPKLLIQFQNNGVVDDSQLPKDRFSAERLKGVDSTLKIQPAKLEDSAVYLCASREEDNEQLFGPGTRLTVL.

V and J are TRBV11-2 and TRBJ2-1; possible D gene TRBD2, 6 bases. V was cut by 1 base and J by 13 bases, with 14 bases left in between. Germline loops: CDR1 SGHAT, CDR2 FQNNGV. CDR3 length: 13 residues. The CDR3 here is CASSLGWQGGQFF. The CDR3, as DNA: TGTGCCAGCAGCTTAGGTTGGCAGGGAGGACAGTTCTTC.

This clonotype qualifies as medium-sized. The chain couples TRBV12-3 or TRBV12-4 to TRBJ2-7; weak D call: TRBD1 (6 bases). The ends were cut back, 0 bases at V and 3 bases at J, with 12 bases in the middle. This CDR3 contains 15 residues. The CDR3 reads CASSLAAGVNYEQYF. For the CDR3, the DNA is TGTGCCAGCAGTTTAGCTGCAGGGGTTAACTACGAGCAGTACTTC.

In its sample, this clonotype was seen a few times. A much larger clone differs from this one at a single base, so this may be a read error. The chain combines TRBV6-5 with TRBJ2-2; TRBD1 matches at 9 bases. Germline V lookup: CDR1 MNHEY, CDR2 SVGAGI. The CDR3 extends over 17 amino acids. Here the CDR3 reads CASRRTDRGLNIGELFF. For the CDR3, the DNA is TGTGCCAGCAGACGCACGGACAGGGGACTGAACATCGGGGAGCTGTTTTTT.

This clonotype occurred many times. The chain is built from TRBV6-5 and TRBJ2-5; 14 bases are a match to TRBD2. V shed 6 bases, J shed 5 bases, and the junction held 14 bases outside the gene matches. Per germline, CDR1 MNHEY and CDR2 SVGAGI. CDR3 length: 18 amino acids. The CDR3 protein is CASSYGTSGSVLGETQYF. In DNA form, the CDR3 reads TGTGCCAGCAGCTACGGGACTAGCGGGAGCGTTTTAGGGGAGACCCAGTACTTC.

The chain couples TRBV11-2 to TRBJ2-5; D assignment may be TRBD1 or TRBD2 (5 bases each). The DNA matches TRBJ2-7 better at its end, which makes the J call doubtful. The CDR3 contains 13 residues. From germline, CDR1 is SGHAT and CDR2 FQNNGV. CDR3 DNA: TGTGCCAGCAGCTACGGGGCTTACAACGAGCAGTACTTC. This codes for CASSYGAYNEQYF.

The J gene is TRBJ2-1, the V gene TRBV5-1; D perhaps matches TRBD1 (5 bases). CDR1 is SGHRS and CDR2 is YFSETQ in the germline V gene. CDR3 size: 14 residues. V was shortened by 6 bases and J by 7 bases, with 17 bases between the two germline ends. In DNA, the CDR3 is TGCGCCAGCATCCTCATCGACAGAAAGAATGAGCAGTTCTTC. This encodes CASILIDRKNEQFF.

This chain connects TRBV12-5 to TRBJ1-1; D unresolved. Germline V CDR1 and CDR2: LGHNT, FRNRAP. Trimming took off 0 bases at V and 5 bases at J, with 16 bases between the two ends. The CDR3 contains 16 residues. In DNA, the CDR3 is TGTGCTAGTGGTTTGGTAGAAGGATGGGTTCCAACTGAAGCTTTCTTT. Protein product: CASGLVEGWVPTEAFF.

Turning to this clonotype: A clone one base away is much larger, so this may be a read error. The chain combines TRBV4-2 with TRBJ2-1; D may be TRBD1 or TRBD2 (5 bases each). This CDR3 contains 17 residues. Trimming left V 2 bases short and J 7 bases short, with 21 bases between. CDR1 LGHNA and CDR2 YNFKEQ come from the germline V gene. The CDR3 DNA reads TGTGCCAGCAGCCAACCCCAGAGTTGGGGGATTCTTAATGAGCAGTTCTTC. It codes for CASSQPQSWGILNEQFF.

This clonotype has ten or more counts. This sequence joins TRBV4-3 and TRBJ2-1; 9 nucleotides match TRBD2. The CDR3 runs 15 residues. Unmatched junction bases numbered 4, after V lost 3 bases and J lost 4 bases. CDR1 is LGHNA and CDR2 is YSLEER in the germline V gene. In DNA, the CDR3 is TGCGCCAGCAGCCAGGATGGACTAGCGTACAATGAGCAGTTCTTC. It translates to CASSQDGLAYNEQFF.

Here the CDR3 reads CASSFRGRGQFF. The CDR3 DNA reads TGTGCCAGCAGTTTTCGCGGACGTGGGCAGTTCTTC. The chain employs TRBV12-3 or TRBV12-4 and TRBJ2-1; the D is unclear. The CDR3 is made up of 12 amino acids. The germline V and J ends were trimmed by 3 bases and 12 bases, with 12 bases remaining between them.

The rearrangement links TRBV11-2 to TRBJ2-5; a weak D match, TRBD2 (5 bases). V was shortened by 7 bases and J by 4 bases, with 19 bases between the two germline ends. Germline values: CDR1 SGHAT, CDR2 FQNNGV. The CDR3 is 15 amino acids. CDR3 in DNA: TGTGCCAGCAACCCTCGTCGGGGTAGATCAGAGACCCAGTACTTC. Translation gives CASNPRRGRSETQYF.

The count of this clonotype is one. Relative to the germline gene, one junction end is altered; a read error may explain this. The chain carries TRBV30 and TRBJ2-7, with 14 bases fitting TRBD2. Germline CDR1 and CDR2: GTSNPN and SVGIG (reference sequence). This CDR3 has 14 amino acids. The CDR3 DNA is TGTGCCTGCCAGGGACTAGCGGGAGCGAACGAGCACCACTTC. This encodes CACQGLAGANEHHF.

CDR3 sequence (DNA): TGTGCCAGCAGACTAGGGGGAGCAGCCGGGGAGCTGTTTTTT. It yields the protein CASRLGGAAGELFF. This chain links TRBV12-3 or TRBV12-4 with TRBJ2-2; D might be TRBD1 (6 bases). This CDR3 has 14 amino acids. Trimming left V 6 bases short and J 6 bases short, with 14 bases between.

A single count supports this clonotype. The CDR3, as DNA: TGTGCCTGGAGTGAGGGACTCGGAATCGGAAACACCATATATTTT. This sequence encodes CAWSEGLGIGNTIYF. V usage is TRBV30 and J usage is TRBJ1-3; a possible D gene is TRBD1 (5 bases). The ends were cut back, 1 base at V and 4 bases at J, with 14 bases in the middle. The CDR3 is 15 amino acids. The germline gives CDR1 GTSNPN, CDR2 SVGIG (reference sequence). Filled out from reference TRBV30 and TRBJ1-3, the complete variable domain reads SQTIHQWPATLVQPVGSPLSLECTVEGTSNPNLYWYRQAAGRGLQLLFYSVGIGQISSEVPQNLSASRPQDRQFILSSKKLLLSDSGFYLCAWSEGLGIGNTIYFGEGSWLTVV.

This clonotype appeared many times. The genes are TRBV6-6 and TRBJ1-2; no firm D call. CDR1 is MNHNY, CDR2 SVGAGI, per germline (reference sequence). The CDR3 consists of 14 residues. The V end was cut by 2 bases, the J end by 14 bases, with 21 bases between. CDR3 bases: TGTGCCAGCAGTTACATTGAATCTGTGAGGACTGCAACCTTC. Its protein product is CASSYIESVRTATF.

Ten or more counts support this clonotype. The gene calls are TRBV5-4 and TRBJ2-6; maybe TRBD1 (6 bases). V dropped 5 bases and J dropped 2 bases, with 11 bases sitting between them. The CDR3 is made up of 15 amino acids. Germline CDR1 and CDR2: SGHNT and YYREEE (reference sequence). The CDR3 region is CASRPDRTGANVLTF. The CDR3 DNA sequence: TGTGCCAGCAGACCGGACAGAACTGGGGCCAACGTCCTGACTTTC. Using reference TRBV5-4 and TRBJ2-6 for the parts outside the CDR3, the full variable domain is ETGVTQSPTHLIKTRGQQVTLRCSSQSGHNTVSWYQQALGQGPQFIFQYYREEENGRGNFPPRFSGLQFPNYSSELNVNALELDDSALYLCASRPDRTGANVLTFGAGSRLTVL.

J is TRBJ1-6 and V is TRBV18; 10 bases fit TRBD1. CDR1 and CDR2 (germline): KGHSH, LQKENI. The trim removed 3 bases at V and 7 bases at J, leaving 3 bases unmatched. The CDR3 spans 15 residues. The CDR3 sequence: CASSPGTGDNSPLHF. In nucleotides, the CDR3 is TGTGCCAGCTCACCTGGGACAGGGGACAATTCACCCCTCCACTTT.

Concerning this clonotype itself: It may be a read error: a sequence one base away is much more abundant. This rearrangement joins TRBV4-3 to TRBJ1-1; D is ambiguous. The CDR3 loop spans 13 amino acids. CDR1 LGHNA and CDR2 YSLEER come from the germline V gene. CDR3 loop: CASGQEPSTEAFF. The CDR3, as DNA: TGCGCCAGCGGCCAAGAGCCATCCACTGAAGCTTTCTTT.

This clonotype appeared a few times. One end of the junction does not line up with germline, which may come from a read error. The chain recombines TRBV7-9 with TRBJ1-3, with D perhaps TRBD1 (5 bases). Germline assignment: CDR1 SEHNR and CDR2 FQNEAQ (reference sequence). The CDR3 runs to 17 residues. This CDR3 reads CASSFHSDSPSGNTIYF. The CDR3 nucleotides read TGTGCTAGCAGCTTTCATAGTGACAGTCCCTCTGGAAACACCATATATTTT.

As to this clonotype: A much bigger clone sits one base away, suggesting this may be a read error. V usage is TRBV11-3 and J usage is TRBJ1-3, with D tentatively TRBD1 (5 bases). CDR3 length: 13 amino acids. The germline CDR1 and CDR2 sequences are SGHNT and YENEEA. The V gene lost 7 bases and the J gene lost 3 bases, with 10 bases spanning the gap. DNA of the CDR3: TGTGCCAGCAACCCGGGACTTGGAAACACCATATATTTT. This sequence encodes CASNPGLGNTIYF.

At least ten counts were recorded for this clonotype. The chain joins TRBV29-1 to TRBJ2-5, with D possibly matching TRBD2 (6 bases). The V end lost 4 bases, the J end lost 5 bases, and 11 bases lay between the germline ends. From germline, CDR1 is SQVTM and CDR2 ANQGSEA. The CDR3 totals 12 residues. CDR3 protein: CSVVSGDETQYF. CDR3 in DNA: TGCAGCGTTGTTTCGGGGGATGAGACCCAGTACTTC.

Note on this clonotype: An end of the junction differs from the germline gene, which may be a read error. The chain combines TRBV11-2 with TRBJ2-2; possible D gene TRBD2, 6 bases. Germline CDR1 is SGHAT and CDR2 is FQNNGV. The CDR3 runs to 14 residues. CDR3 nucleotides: TGTGCTAGCAGCTTAGCGGTAGTTCCCGGGGAGCTGTCTTTT. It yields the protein CASSLAVVPGELSF.

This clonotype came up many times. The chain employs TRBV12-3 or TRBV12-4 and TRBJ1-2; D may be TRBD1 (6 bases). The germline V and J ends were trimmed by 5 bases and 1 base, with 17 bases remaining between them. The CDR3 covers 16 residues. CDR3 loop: CASSHEQGSINYGYTF. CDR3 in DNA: TGTGCCAGCAGTCATGAGCAGGGGTCCATTAACTATGGCTACACCTTC.

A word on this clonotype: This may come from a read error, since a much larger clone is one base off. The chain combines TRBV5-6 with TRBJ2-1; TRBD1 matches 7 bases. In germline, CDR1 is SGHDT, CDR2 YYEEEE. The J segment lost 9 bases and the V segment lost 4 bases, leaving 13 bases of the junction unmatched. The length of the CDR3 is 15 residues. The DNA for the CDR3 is TGTGCCAGCAGCCGAGGAAGTGACAGGGACAGTGAGCAGTTCTTC. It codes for CASSRGSDRDSEQFF.